The 17 T cell receptor beta chains below were found in one sample sequenced in a study of control samples from healthy donors and cancer patients. Repertoires were generated with immunoSEQ multiplex PCR, while TCRdb's copy carries only in-frame clones and drops some. The sample yields roughly 130,000 clones, roughly 92% seen once. Sequenced: blood. These receptors were collected from a man aged 25 to 40 in good health.

The rearrangement uses TRBV27 and TRBJ2-1, with 9 positions matching TRBD2. There are 15 residues in the CDR3. In germline, CDR1 is MNHEY, CDR2 SMNVEV (reference sequence). The V gene end was trimmed by 4 bases and the J gene end by 4 bases; junction bases not matched to a gene: 5. The CDR3 here is CASSSGTSRYNEQFF. DNA for the CDR3: TGTGCCAGCAGTTCCGGGACTAGCAGGTACAATGAGCAGTTCTTC.

This chain uses TRBV9 with TRBJ2-5; a weak D match, TRBD1 (5 bases). This CDR3 region has 14 residues. Trimming stripped 0 bases from V and 0 bases from J, with 6 bases between. Germline assignment: CDR1 SGDLS and CDR2 YYNGEE. The CDR3 bases are TGTGCCAGCAGCGTAGACAGGTACCAAGAGACCCAGTACTTC. This encodes CASSVDRYQETQYF.

The chain recombines TRBV7-9 with TRBJ1-2; 7 nucleotides line up with TRBD1. The CDR3 extends over 15 amino acids. The germline CDR1 and CDR2 sequences are SEHNR and FQNEAQ (reference sequence). Trimming cost V 3 bases and J 6 bases; bases outside gene matches: 10. The CDR3 here is CASSFSDRLRDGYTF. For the CDR3, the DNA is TGTGCCAGCAGCTTTTCGGACAGGTTGAGGGATGGCTACACCTTC.

The gene calls are TRBV4-2 and TRBJ2-5; D is uncertain. The ends were cut back, 0 bases at V and 1 base at J, with 9 bases in the middle. Germline-derived CDR1 and CDR2 are LGHNA and YNFKEQ. CDR3 length equals 15 residues. CDR3 region: CASSQDLSSQETQYF. DNA for the CDR3: TGTGCCAGCAGCCAAGATCTTAGTAGCCAAGAGACCCAGTACTTC.

J is TRBJ2-7 and V is TRBV27; TRBD1 aligns across 7 bases. Germline CDR1 is MNHEY and CDR2 is SMNVEV (reference sequence). The junction had 11 bases not matched to a gene; V was cut back by 6 bases and J by 0 bases. The CDR3 has 16 residues. The CDR3 DNA is TGTGCCAGCAGGGCTTTAGGACAGGTATACTCCTACGAGCAGTACTTC. It yields the protein CASRALGQVYSYEQYF.

This clone has just one count. The chain employs TRBV4-1 and TRBJ2-6; TRBD1 agrees at 10 bases. Looked up from germline, CDR1 is MGHRA and CDR2 is YSYEKL. This CDR3 region has 18 residues. V was pared by 1 base and J by 3 bases, with 6 bases of the junction left unmatched. CDR3 sequence reads: CASSQGQGASGGANVLTF. The CDR3 DNA sequence: TGCGCCAGCAGCCAAGGACAGGGGGCAAGCGGTGGGGCCAACGTCCTGACTTTC.

V is TRBV7-8 and J is TRBJ2-1; TRBD2 matches at 10 bases. Germline V gene data show CDR1 as SGHVS and CDR2 as FQNEAQ. The V gene end was trimmed by 11 bases and the J gene end by 7 bases; junction bases not matched to a gene: 23. The CDR3 runs 18 residues. CDR3 sequence: CASRGGRLAGETWNEQFF. CDR3 DNA sequence: TGTGCCTCCAGGGGGGGGAGGCTAGCGGGAGAGACTTGGAATGAGCAGTTCTTC. The variable domain in full, completed from reference TRBV7-8 and TRBJ2-1, reads GAGVSQSPRYKVAKRGQDVALRCDPISGHVSLFWYQQALGQGPEFLTYFQNEAQLDKSGLPSDRFFAERPEGSVSTLKIQRTQQEDSAVYLCASRGGRLAGETWNEQFFGPGTRLTVL.

The chain recombines TRBV27 with TRBJ1-5, with TRBD1 matching 7 bases. CDR1 and CDR2 from the germline V gene are MNHEY and SMNVEV (reference sequence). The CDR3 covers 18 residues. Trimming took 6 bases from V and 9 from J; bases not matched to a gene: 23. The DNA of the CDR3 is TGTGCCAGCAGCCCAATCCTAGGGGGCGCAAGGGCCGATCGGCCCCAGCATTTT. As protein: CASSPILGGARADRPQHF.

In this sample, this clone turned up once. The chain uses TRBV4-1 and TRBJ1-6, with D unclear. CDR3 length equals 16 residues. Germline lookup yields CDR1 MGHRA and CDR2 YSYEKL. The V and J ends lost 0 bases and 7 bases respectively, with 13 bases between them. The CDR3 loop is CASSQDVRKTNSPLHF. CDR3 nucleotide sequence: TGCGCCAGCAGCCAAGATGTGAGAAAAACCAATTCACCCCTCCACTTT.

The chain employs TRBV30 and TRBJ2-7; perhaps TRBD2 as D (5 bases). Trimming stripped 0 bases from V and 0 bases from J, with 9 bases between. The CDR3 loop spans 14 amino acids. Germline V lookup: CDR1 GTSNPN, CDR2 SVGIG (reference sequence). The CDR3 nucleotides read TGTGCCTGGAGTGTACGAGGGATCTCCTACGAGCAGTACTTC. Translation gives CAWSVRGISYEQYF.

The chain has TRBV6-5 and TRBJ2-3; 8 bases are shared with TRBD2. The length of the CDR3 is 13 residues. CDR1 is MNHEY, CDR2 SVGAGI, per germline. The V segment lost 10 bases and the J segment 2 bases; nucleotides outside the gene matches: 5. The CDR3 region is CATTSGDTDTQYF. CDR3 DNA sequence: TGTGCCACAACTAGCGGCGACACAGATACGCAGTATTTT.

The chain links TRBV7-9 to TRBJ1-1; D remains unclear. The V gene lost 1 base and the J gene lost 6 bases, with 18 bases spanning the gap. CDR3 length: 16 residues. Germline CDR1 is SEHNR and CDR2 is FQNEAQ (reference sequence). CDR3 nucleotides: TGTGCCAGCAGCTTAGATCTTAGGCGGGGAAAGTCTGAAGCTTTCTTT. As protein: CASSLDLRRGKSEAFF.

The rearrangement joins TRBV5-6 to TRBJ2-7; 12 bases agree with TRBD2. The CDR3 totals 15 residues. V shed 6 bases, J shed 0 bases, and the junction held 4 bases outside the gene matches. Germline V CDR1 and CDR2: SGHDT, YYEEEE. CDR3: CASNRLAGDSYEQYF. CDR3 DNA sequence: TGTGCCAGCAACCGACTAGCGGGAGACTCCTACGAGCAGTACTTC.

This clone was seen once. The rearrangement uses TRBV2 and TRBJ1-6; TRBD1 is a possible D gene (5 bases). V lost 8 bases and J 10 bases, leaving 15 bases between the germline ends. The V gene's germline CDR1 is SNHLY and CDR2 FYNNEI. This CDR3 has 13 amino acids. The CDR3 sequence: CASYLGVRSPLHF. DNA of the CDR3: TGTGCCAGCTACCTGGGGGTACGGTCACCCCTCCACTTT.

The rearrangement links TRBV19 to TRBJ2-1, with 11 bases aligning to TRBD1. CDR1 is LNHDA and CDR2 is SQIVND in the germline V gene (reference sequence). V shed 4 bases and J 2 bases; nucleotides not matched to a gene: 4. The CDR3 runs to 16 residues. CDR3 bases: TGTGCCAGTAGTACCCGGACAGGGGGCGCCTACAATGAGCAGTTCTTC. It is translated as CASSTRTGGAYNEQFF.

The rearrangement links TRBV7-9 to TRBJ1-3; D gene ambiguous. Germline loops: CDR1 SEHNR, CDR2 FQNEAQ (reference sequence). The length of the CDR3 is 14 residues. The V end lost 2 bases, the J end lost 4 bases, and 9 bases lay between the germline ends. The CDR3 nucleotides are TGTGCCAGCAGCTTAAGGGAACTGGGAAACACCATATATTTT. Encoded protein: CASSLRELGNTIYF.

As DNA, the CDR3 is TGTGCCAGCACGGGGACAGGGAAAAAACTGTTTTTT. The encoded protein is CASTGTGKKLFF. The chain has TRBV6-4 and TRBJ1-4; 9 bases are shared with TRBD1. CDR1 MRHNA and CDR2 SNTAGT come from the germline V gene. The CDR3 is 12 residues long. V trimming: 7 bases; J trimming: 9 bases; junction bases outside the gene matches: 3.